Only one count was recorded for the clone carrying this T cell receptor beta chain. Its specificity is unknown. The data were taken from a study of T cell responses to AZD1222 COVID-19 vaccine. TCRdb's table, derived via immunoSEQ multiplex PCR, lists solely in-frame clones and lacks some. Of some 200,000 clones listed, about 95% are singletons. The V end was cut by 4 bases, the J end by 6 bases, with 26 bases between. CDR1 and CDR2 from the germline V gene are SGHRS and YFSETQ. There are 17 residues in the CDR3. The study's findings and limits: Across the whole spike, CD4 TCRs peaked at regions 160-218 and 743-854. There were mostly white British donors and more females than males, and clonal diversity was possibly underestimated. Only five or six AZD1222 recipients tested seropositive at baseline.

The sample was peripheral blood, taken 28 days after the second dose of the MenACWY control vaccine. This receptor was obtained from an adult who received the MenACWY meningococcal vaccine as a control. The chain combines TRBV5-1 with TRBJ2-7, with D perhaps assigned TRBD1 or TRBD2 (5 bases each). Here the CDR3 DNA reads TGCGCCAGCAGCCAGGGACGCTCCCCAAGGCCCCCCGCCGAGCAGTACTTC. Its translation: CASSQGRSPRPPAEQYF.